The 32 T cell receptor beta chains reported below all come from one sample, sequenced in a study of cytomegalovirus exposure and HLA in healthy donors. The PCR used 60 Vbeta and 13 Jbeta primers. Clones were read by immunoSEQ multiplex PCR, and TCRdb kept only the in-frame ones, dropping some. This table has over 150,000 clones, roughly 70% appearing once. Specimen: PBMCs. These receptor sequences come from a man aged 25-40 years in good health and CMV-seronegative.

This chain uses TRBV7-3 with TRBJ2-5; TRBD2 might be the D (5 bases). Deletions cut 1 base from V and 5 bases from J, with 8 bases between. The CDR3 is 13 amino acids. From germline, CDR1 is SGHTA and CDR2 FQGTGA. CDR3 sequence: CASSLSGGETQYF. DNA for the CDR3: TGTGCCAGCAGCTTAAGTGGCGGGGAGACCCAGTACTTC.

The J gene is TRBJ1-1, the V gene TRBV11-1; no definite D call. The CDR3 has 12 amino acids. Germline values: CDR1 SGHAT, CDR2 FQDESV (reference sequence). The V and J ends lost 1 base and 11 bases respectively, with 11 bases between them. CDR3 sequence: CASSLDSGGAFF. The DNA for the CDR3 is TGTGCCAGCAGCTTAGATTCAGGAGGGGCTTTCTTT.

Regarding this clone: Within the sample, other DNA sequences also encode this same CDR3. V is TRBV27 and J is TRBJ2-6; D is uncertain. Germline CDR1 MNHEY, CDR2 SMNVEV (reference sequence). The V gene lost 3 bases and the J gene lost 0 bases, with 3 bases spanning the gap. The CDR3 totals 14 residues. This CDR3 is CASSFRSGANVLTF. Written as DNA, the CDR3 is TGTGCCAGCAGTTTTCGCTCTGGGGCCAACGTCCTGACTTTC.

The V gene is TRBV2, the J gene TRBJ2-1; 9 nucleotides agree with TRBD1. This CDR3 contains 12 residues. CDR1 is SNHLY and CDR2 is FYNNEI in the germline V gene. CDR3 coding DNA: TGTGGGGGACAGGGATCCTACAATGAGCAGTTCTTC. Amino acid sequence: CGGQGSYNEQFF.

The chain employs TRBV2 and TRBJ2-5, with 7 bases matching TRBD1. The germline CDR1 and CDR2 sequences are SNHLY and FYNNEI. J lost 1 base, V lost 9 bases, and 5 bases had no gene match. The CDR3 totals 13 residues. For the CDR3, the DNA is TGTGCCAGGGGGACAGAATTCCAAGAGACCCAGTACTTC. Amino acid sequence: CARGTEFQETQYF.

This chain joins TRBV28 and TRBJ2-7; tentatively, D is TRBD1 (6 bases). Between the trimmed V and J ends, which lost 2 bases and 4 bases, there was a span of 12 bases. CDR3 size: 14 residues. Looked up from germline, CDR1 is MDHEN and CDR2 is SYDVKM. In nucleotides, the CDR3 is TGTGCCAGCAGTTTACAGGCAGGGGAATACGAGCAGTACTTC. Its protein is CASSLQAGEYEQYF. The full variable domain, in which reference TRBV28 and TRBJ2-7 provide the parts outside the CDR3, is DVKVTQSSRYLVKRTGEKVFLECVQDMDHENMFWYRQDPGLGLRLIYFSYDVKMKEKGDIPEGYSVSREKKERFSLILESASTNQTSMYLCASSLQAGEYEQYFGPGTRLTVT.

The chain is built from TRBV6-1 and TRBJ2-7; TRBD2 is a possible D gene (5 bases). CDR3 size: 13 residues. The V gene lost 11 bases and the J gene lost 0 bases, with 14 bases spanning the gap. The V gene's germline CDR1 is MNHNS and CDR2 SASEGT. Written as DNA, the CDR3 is TGTGCCTCGGGGAAAGAGAGCTCCTACGAGCAGTACTTC. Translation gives CASGKESSYEQYF.

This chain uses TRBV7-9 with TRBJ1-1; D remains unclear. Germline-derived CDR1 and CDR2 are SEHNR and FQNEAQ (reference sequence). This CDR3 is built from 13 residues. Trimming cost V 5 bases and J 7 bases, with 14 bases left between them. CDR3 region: CASSPTGRLEAFF. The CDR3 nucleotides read TGTGCCAGCAGCCCAACCGGGAGACTTGAAGCTTTCTTT.

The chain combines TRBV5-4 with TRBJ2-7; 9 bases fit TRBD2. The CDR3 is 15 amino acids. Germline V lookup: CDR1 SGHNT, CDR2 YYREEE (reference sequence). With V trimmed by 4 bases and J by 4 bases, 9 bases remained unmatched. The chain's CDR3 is CASSPRGGGAYEQYF. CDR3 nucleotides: TGTGCCAGCAGCCCCCGGGGCGGGGGGGCATACGAGCAGTACTTC.

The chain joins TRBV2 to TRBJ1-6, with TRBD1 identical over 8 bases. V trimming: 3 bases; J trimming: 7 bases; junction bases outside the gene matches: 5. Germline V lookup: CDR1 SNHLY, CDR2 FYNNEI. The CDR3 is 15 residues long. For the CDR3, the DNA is TGTGCCAGCAGTGAGAGGACAGGGTGGAATTCACCCCTCCACTTT. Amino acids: CASSERTGWNSPLHF. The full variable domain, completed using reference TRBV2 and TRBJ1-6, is EPEVTQTPSHQVTQMGQEVILRCVPISNHLYFYWYRQILGQKVEFLVSFYNNEISEKSEIFDDQFSVERPDGSNFTLKIRSTKLEDSAMYFCASSERTGWNSPLHFGNGTRLTVT.

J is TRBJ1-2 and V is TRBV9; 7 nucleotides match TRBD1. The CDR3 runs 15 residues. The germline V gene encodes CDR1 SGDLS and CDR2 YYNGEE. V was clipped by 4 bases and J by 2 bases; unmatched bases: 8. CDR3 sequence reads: CASSPRQGSNYGYTF. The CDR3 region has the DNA TGTGCCAGCAGCCCCCGACAGGGATCGAACTATGGCTACACCTTC.

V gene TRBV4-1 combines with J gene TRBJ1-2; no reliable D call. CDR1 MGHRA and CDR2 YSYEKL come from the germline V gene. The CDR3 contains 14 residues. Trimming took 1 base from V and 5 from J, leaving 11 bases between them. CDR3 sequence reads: CASSQAVAHYGYTF. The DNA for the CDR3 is TGCGCCAGCAGCCAAGCCGTAGCTCATTATGGCTACACCTTC.

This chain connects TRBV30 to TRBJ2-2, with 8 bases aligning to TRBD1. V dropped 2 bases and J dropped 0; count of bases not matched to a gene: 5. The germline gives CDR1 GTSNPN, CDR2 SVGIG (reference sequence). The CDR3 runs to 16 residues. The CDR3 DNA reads TGTGCCTGGAGTCCACAGGACAGGGCGAACACCGGGGAGCTGTTTTTT. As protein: CAWSPQDRANTGELFF.

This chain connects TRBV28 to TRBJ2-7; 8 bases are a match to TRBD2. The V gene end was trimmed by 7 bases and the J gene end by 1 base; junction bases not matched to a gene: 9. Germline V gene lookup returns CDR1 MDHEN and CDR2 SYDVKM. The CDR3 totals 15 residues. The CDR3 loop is CASMTIAGKSYEQYF. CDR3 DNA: TGTGCCAGCATGACAATAGCGGGGAAATCCTACGAGCAGTACTTC.

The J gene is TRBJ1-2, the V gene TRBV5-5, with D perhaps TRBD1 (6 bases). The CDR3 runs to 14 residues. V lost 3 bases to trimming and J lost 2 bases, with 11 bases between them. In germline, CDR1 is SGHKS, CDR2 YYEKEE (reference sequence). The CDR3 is CASSSGEGNYGYTF. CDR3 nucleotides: TGTGCCAGCAGCTCAGGGGAGGGGAACTATGGCTACACCTTC. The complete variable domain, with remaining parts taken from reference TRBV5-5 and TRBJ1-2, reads DAGVTQSPTHLIKTRGQQVTLRCSPISGHKSVSWYQQVLGQGPQFIFQYYEKEERGRGNFPDRFSARQFPNYSSELNVNALLLGDSALYLCASSSGEGNYGYTFGSGTRLTVV.

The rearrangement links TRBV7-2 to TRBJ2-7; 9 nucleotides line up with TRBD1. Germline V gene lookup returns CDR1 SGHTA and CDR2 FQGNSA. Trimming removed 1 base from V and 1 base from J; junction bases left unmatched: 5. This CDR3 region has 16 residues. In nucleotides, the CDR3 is TGTGCCAGCAGCTTAGAAGGGGGACAGGGATCCTACGAGCAGTACTTC. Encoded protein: CASSLEGGQGSYEQYF.

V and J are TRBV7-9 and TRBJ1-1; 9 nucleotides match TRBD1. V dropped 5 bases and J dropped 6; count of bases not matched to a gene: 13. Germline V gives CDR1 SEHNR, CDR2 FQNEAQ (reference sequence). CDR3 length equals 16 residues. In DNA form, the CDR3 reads TGTGCCAGCAGCCACCGGATAACAGGGGGCGCGGCTGAAGCTTTCTTT. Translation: CASSHRITGGAAEAFF. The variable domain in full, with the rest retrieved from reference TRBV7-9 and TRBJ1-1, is DTGVSQNPRHKITKRGQNVTFRCDPISEHNRLYWYRQTLGQGPEFLTYFQNEAQLEKSRLLSDRFSAERPKGSFSTLEIQRTEQGDSAMYLCASSHRITGGAAEAFFGQGTRLTVV.

CDR3 coding DNA: TGCGCCAGCAGCCCCCGATCCATCCTCCTCCGGGAGCAGTACTTC. It yields the protein CASSPRSILLREQYF. The chain joins TRBV4-1 to TRBJ2-7, with D unclear. This CDR3 region has 15 residues. The V end lost 4 bases, the J end lost 7 bases, and 20 bases lay between the germline ends. Per the germline V gene, CDR1 is MGHRA and CDR2 is YSYEKL.

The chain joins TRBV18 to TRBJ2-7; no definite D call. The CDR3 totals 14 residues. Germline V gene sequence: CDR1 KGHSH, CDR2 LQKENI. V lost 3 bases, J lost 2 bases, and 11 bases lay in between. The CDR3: CASSPGPYPYEQYF. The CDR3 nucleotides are TGTGCCAGCTCACCCGGTCCCTACCCCTACGAGCAGTACTTC.

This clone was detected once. The DNA for the CDR3 is TGTGCCAGCTCACCACCAACCGGCGGGGGGCAGAACACCGGGGAGCTGTTTTTT. As protein: CASSPPTGGGQNTGELFF. J is TRBJ2-2 and V is TRBV18; 8 bases fit TRBD2. CDR1 and CDR2 from the germline V gene are KGHSH and LQKENI. The CDR3 is 18 amino acids. Trimming cost V 0 bases and J 1 base; bases outside gene matches: 7.

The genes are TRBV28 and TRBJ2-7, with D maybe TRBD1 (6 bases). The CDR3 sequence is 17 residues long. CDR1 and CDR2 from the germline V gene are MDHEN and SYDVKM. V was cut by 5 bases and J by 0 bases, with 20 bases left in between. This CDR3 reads CASSLADSRDTSYEQYF. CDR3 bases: TGTGCCAGCAGTCTCGCTGATTCCCGGGACACCTCCTACGAGCAGTACTTC. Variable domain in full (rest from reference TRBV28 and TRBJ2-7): DVKVTQSSRYLVKRTGEKVFLECVQDMDHENMFWYRQDPGLGLRLIYFSYDVKMKEKGDIPEGYSVSREKKERFSLILESASTNQTSMYLCASSLADSRDTSYEQYFGPGTRLTVT.

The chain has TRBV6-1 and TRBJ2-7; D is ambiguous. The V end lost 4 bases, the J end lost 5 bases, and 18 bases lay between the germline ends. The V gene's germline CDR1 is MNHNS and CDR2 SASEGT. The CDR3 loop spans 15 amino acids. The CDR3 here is CASSGQLIQTDEQYF. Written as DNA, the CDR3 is TGTGCCAGCAGTGGGCAGTTAATTCAAACCGACGAGCAGTACTTC.

The CDR3: CASSLTGANSPLHF. CDR3 nucleotide sequence: TGTGCCAGCAGCTTAACAGGTGCTAATTCACCCCTCCACTTT. The rearrangement joins TRBV5-8 to TRBJ1-6, with a tentative D call TRBD1 (5 bases). Germline CDR1 reads SGHTS; CDR2 reads YDEGEE. Trimming left V 2 bases short and J 6 bases short, with 9 bases between. The CDR3 is made up of 14 amino acids.

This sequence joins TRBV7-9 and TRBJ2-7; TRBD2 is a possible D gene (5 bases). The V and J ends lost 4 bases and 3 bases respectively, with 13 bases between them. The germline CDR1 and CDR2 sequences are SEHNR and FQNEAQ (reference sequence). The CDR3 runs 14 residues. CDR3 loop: CASSSGLLIYEQYF. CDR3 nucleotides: TGTGCCAGCAGCTCCGGACTCCTTATCTACGAGCAGTACTTC.

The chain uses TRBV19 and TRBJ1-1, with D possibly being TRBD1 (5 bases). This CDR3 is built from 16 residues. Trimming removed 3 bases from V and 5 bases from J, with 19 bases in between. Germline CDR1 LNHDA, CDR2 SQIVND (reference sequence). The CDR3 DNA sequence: TGTGCCAGTAGTATCGGGCAGGGAATATGGTCGACTGAAGCTTTCTTT. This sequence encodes CASSIGQGIWSTEAFF. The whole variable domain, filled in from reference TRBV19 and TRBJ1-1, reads DGGITQSPKYLFRKEGQNVTLSCEQNLNHDAMYWYRQDPGQGLRLIYYSQIVNDFQKGDIAEGYSVSREKKESFPLTVTSAQKNPTAFYLCASSIGQGIWSTEAFFGQGTRLTVV.

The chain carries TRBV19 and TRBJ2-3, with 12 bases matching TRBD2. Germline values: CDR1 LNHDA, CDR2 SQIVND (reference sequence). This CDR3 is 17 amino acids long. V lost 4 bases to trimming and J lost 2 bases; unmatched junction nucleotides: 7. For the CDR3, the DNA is TGTGCCAGTAGTACCCCCCCTAGCGGGGGGGACACAGATACGCAGTATTTT. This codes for CASSTPPSGGDTDTQYF.

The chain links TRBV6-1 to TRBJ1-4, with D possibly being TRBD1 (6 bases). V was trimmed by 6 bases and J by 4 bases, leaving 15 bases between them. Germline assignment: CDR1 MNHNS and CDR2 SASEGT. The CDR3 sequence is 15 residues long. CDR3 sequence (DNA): TGTGCCAGCAGCGTTCAGACAGGCCTTAATGAAAAACTGTTTTTT. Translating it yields CASSVQTGLNEKLFF.

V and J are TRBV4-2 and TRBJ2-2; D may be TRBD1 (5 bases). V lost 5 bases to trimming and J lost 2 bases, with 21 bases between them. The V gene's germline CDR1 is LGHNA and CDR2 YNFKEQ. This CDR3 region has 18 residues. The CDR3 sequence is CASSEQAGTGANTGELFF. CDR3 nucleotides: TGTGCCAGCAGCGAACAGGCCGGAACAGGAGCTAACACCGGGGAGCTGTTTTTT.

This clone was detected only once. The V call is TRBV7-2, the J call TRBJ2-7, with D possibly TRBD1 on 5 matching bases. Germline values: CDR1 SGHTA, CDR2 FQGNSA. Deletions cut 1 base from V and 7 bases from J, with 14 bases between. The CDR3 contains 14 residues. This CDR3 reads CASSLEQVAAEQYF. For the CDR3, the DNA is TGTGCCAGCAGCTTAGAACAGGTGGCCGCTGAGCAGTACTTC.

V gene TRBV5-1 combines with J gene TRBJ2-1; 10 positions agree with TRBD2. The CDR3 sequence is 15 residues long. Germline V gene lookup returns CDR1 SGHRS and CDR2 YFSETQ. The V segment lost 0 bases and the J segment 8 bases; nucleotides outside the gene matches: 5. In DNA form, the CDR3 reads TGCGCCAGCAGCTTGGATCTAGCGGGGGTGGATGAGCAGTTCTTC. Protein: CASSLDLAGVDEQFF.

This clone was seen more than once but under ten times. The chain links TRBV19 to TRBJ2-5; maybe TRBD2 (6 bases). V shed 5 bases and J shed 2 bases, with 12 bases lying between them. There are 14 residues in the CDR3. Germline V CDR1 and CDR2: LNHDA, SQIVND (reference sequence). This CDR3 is CASSASGPQETQYF. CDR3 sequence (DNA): TGTGCCAGTAGTGCAAGCGGGCCTCAAGAGACCCAGTACTTC. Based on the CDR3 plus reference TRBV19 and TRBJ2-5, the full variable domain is DGGITQSPKYLFRKEGQNVTLSCEQNLNHDAMYWYRQDPGQGLRLIYYSQIVNDFQKGDIAEGYSVSREKKESFPLTVTSAQKNPTAFYLCASSASGPQETQYFGPGTRLLVL.

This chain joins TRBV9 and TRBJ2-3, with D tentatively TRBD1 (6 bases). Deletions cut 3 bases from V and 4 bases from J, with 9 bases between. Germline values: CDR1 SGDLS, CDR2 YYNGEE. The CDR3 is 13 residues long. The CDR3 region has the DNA TGTGCCAGCAGCGAACAGGGAGCAGATACGCAGTATTTT. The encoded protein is CASSEQGADTQYF.